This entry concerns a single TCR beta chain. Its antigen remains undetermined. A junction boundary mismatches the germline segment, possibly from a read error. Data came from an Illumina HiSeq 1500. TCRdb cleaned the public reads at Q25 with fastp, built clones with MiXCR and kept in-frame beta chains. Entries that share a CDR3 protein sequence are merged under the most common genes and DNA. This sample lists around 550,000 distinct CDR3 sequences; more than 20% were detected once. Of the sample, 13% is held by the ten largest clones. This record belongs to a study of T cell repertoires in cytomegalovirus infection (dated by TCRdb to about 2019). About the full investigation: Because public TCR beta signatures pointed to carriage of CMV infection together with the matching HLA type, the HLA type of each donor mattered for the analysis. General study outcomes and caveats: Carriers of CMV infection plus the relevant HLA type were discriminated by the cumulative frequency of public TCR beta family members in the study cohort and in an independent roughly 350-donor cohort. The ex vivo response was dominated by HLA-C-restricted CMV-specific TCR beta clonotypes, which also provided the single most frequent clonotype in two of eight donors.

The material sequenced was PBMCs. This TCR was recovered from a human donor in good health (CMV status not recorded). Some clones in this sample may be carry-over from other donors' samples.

The CDR3 region has the sequence CASSRPRAGERSRF. The DNA sequence is given as TGTGCCAGCAGCCGTCCCCGGGCAGGGGAGCGGAGCCGTTTT. This chain is built from TRBV5-6 and TRBJ1-4; possibly the D gene is TRBD1, per 6 matching bases. The CDR3 sequence holds 14 residues, the cysteine and phenylalanine included. Only CDR3 DNA remains: 42 bases, in frame from the first base. From the germline V gene, CDR1 is SGHDT and CDR2 is YYEEEE.